Below are 5 T cell receptor beta chains sequenced from a single sample in a study of identical twins. MiXCR was run by TCRdb on the 5' RACE reads, yielding one entry per CDR3 protein. The data hold about 890,000 distinct CDR3 sequences, with about 12% observed a single time. These data were also reused for a study on yellow fever vaccine responses in identical twins.

The specimen sequenced was PBMCs. These TCRs come from a woman under 30 in good health.

The gene calls are TRBV12-3 or TRBV12-4 and TRBJ2-7; TRBD2 agrees at 7 bases. The CDR3 has 13 amino acids. The V and J ends lost 6 bases and 12 bases, in that order; junction bases with no gene match: 14. This CDR3 reads CASSPPWTSLVYV. CDR3 sequence (DNA): TGTGCCAGCAGCCCCCCCTGGACTAGTTTAGTGTACGTC.

This clonotype was counted many times. The gene calls are TRBV4-1 and TRBJ2-7; D gene uncertain. The V end was cut by 0 bases, the J end by 4 bases, with 4 bases between. Germline CDR1 MGHRA, CDR2 YSYEKL. The CDR3 is 12 residues long. CDR3 coding DNA: TGCGCCAGCAGCCAAGATGGGTACGAGCAGTACGTC. Translated: CASSQDGYEQYV.

The V call is TRBV7-9, the J call TRBJ2-1, with unresolved D. This CDR3 region has 12 residues. Germline assignment: CDR1 SEHNR and CDR2 FQNEAQ (reference sequence). V was cut by 5 bases and J by 15 bases, with 17 bases left in between. In DNA, the CDR3 is TGTGCCAGCAGCCTAGGACCTCAAATTCCGTTCTTC. It translates to CASSLGPQIPFF.

The chain employs TRBV20-1 and TRBJ2-1; TRBD2 matches 8 bases. CDR1 is DFQATT, CDR2 SNEGSKA, per germline (reference sequence). The CDR3 runs 15 residues. Unmatched junction bases numbered 10, after V lost 6 bases and J lost 3 bases. The CDR3 region is CSADGTGGNYNEQFF. The CDR3 region has the DNA TGCAGTGCCGACGGTACGGGGGGGAACTACAATGAGCAGTTCTTC.

The genes are TRBV12-3 or TRBV12-4 and TRBJ2-7, with D possibly being TRBD2 (6 bases). The CDR3 sequence is 14 residues long. Trimming stripped 1 base from V and 4 bases from J, with 11 bases between. The CDR3 spells CASSLVDYRYEQYF. DNA of the CDR3: TGTGCCAGCAGTTTAGTGGACTACAGATACGAGCAGTACTTC.